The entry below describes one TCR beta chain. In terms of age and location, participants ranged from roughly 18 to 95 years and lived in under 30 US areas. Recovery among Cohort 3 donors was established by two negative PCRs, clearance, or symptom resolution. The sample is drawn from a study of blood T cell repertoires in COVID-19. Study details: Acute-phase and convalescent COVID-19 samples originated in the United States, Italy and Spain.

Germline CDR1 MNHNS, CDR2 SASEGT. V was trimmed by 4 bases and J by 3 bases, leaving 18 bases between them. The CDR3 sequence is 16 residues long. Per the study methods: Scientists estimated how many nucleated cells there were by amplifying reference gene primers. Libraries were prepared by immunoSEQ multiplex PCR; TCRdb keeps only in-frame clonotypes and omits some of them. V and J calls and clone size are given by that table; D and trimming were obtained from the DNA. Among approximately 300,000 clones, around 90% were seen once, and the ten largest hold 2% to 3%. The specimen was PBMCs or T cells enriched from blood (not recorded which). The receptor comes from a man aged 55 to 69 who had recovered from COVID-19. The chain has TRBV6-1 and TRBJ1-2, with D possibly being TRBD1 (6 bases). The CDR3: CASSGGPQGGYYGYTF. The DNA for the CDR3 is TGTGCCAGCAGTGGAGGGCCACAGGGCGGATACTATGGCTACACCTTC.